Below are 13 T cell receptor beta chains sequenced from a single sample in a study of blood T cell repertoires in COVID-19. Measured with immunoSEQ multiplex PCR; TCRdb has only the in-frame clones, and not every one. The data contain 70,000 to 75,000 clones, about nine tenths of them seen just once; the ten biggest clones take up 5% to 6.5%. The sample taken for sequencing was peripheral blood. The receptors originated from a woman aged 18-29 years with acute or convalescent COVID-19.

The chain is built from TRBV11-2 and TRBJ2-7; weak D call: TRBD2 (6 bases). CDR3 length: 19 residues. Germline V gene sequence: CDR1 SGHAT, CDR2 FQNNGV. V shed 1 base and J shed 2 bases, with 24 bases lying between them. The CDR3 DNA reads TGTGCCAGCAGCTTAGGGAGGGGAATTGGAGGGACGTCGGCCTACGAGCAGTACTTC. This codes for CASSLGRGIGGTSAYEQYF.

This clone has just one count. This rearrangement joins TRBV3-1 (or the pseudogene TRBV3-2) to TRBJ2-3; D gene unclear. The CDR3 sequence is 13 residues long. Germline-derived CDR1 and CDR2 are LGHDT and YNNKEL (reference sequence). The germline V and J ends were trimmed by 4 bases and 1 base, with 6 bases remaining between them. CDR3 sequence: CASSPPGTDTQYF. For the CDR3, the DNA is TGTGCCAGCAGCCCCCCTGGCACAGATACGCAGTATTTT.

The chain is built from TRBV2 and TRBJ1-1; 7 nucleotides line up with TRBD1. Germline loops: CDR1 SNHLY, CDR2 FYNNEI. The junction had 2 bases not matched to a gene; V was cut back by 6 bases and J by 4 bases. CDR3 length: 12 residues. The CDR3 protein is CASSRQGTEAFF. DNA for the CDR3: TGTGCCAGCAGCCGACAGGGCACTGAAGCTTTCTTT.

This sequence joins TRBV6-1 and TRBJ1-2, with a tentative D call TRBD1 (6 bases). The CDR3 covers 15 residues. Germline assignment: CDR1 MNHNS and CDR2 SASEGT. V was pared by 2 bases and J by 8 bases, with 18 bases between. In nucleotides, the CDR3 is TGTGCCAGCAGTGAAACAGGGAGGGCAACAAGAGGCTACACCTTC. Translation gives CASSETGRATRGYTF.

In DNA form, the CDR3 reads TGTGCCAGCAGCGTAGATCTGGGGGCGCGGGAGCCCCAGCATTTT. This codes for CASSVDLGAREPQHF. This chain joins TRBV9 and TRBJ1-5; D might be TRBD1 (6 bases). The CDR3 spans 15 residues. Trimming left V 0 bases short and J 8 bases short, with 15 bases between. Germline V gene lookup returns CDR1 SGDLS and CDR2 YYNGEE.

V usage is TRBV9 and J usage is TRBJ1-1; a weak D match, TRBD1 (6 bases). The CDR3 is 12 amino acids. Germline CDR1 is SGDLS and CDR2 is YYNGEE. The V and J ends lost 3 bases and 11 bases respectively, with 14 bases between them. As DNA, the CDR3 is TGTGCCAGCAGCGGCGACAGGTTCCAGGCTTTCTTT. This translates into CASSGDRFQAFF. Looking up the rest from reference TRBV9 and TRBJ1-1 gives the full variable domain: DSGVTQTPKHLITATGQRVTLRCSPRSGDLSVYWYQQSLDQGLQFLIQYYNGEERAKGNILERFSAQQFPDLHSELNLSSLELGDSALYFCASSGDRFQAFFGQGTRLTVV.

This clone has only one observation. CDR3 sequence reads: CASSMGQGTYNEQFF. The CDR3 DNA follows: TGTGCCAGTAGTATGGGGCAGGGGACGTACAATGAGCAGTTCTTC. V is TRBV19 and J is TRBJ2-1, with TRBD1 as a possible D gene (6 bases). This CDR3 is built from 15 residues. V lost 3 bases, J lost 4 bases, and 13 bases lay in between. Germline V lookup: CDR1 LNHDA, CDR2 SQIVND (reference sequence).

The V and J genes are TRBV9 and TRBJ1-3; D unresolved. CDR3 length equals 14 residues. Per germline, CDR1 SGDLS and CDR2 YYNGEE. V shed 0 bases and J shed 4 bases, with 8 bases lying between them. The CDR3 region is CASSVGGGGNTIYF. CDR3 nucleotide sequence: TGTGCCAGCAGCGTAGGAGGAGGAGGAAACACCATATATTTT.

The rearrangement links TRBV7-2 to TRBJ1-2, with 8 bases fitting TRBD1. The V segment lost 5 bases and the J segment 8 bases; nucleotides outside the gene matches: 10. This CDR3 has 14 residues. Per the germline V gene, CDR1 is SGHTA and CDR2 is FQGNSA. The CDR3 nucleotides read TGTGCCAGCAGCCGTCCGGGACAGGCTTTCGGCTACACCTTC. Translation gives CASSRPGQAFGYTF. Combining the CDR3 with reference TRBV7-2 and TRBJ1-2 gives the whole variable domain GAGVSQSPSNKVTEKGKDVELRCDPISGHTALYWYRQSLGQGLEFLIYFQGNSAPDKSGLPSDRFSAERTGGSVSTLTIQRTQQEDSAVYLCASSRPGQAFGYTFGSGTRLTVV.

V usage is TRBV7-2 and J usage is TRBJ1-6, with 11 positions matching TRBD1. The V gene end was trimmed by 5 bases and the J gene end by 5 bases; junction bases not matched to a gene: 2. CDR3 length equals 15 residues. Germline CDR1 is SGHTA and CDR2 is FQGNSA. The CDR3 region is CASSRTGGNNSPLHF. CDR3 DNA: TGTGCCAGCAGCCGGACAGGGGGCAATAATTCACCCCTCCACTTT.

This clone was observed a single time. The chain carries TRBV30 and TRBJ2-7; maybe TRBD1 (6 bases). Germline values: CDR1 GTSNPN, CDR2 SVGIG (reference sequence). This CDR3 spans 13 amino acids. The V and J ends lost 2 bases and 5 bases respectively, with 13 bases between them. The CDR3 region is CAWSWGLGDEQYF. The CDR3 nucleotides are TGTGCCTGGAGTTGGGGGCTGGGCGACGAGCAGTACTTC.

This chain joins TRBV3-1 (or the pseudogene TRBV3-2) and TRBJ1-1; TRBD1 aligns across 9 bases. V shed 4 bases, J shed 0 bases, and the junction held 9 bases outside the gene matches. CDR3 length: 17 amino acids. Germline V gives CDR1 LGHDT, CDR2 YNNKEL (reference sequence). The CDR3 region is CASSPGTGFAMNTEAFF. CDR3 in DNA: TGTGCCAGCAGCCCTGGGACAGGGTTCGCCATGAACACTGAAGCTTTCTTT.

The rearrangement uses TRBV4-1 and TRBJ2-5; TRBD1 is a possible D gene (6 bases). The CDR3 totals 16 residues. V was pared by 3 bases and J by 5 bases, with 19 bases between. Per the germline V gene, CDR1 is MGHRA and CDR2 is YSYEKL. The chain's CDR3 is CASSQVDRAQGETQYF. DNA of the CDR3: TGCGCCAGCAGCCAGGTCGACAGAGCGCAGGGGGAGACCCAGTACTTC.